These 21 T cell receptor beta chains were all obtained from the same sample, sequenced in a study of shared T cell receptors in the human thymus. Data came from immunoSEQ multiplex PCR; TCRdb stores just in-frame clones and leaves some out. Among about 660,000 clones listed, around 89% were seen once. These data also featured in a second study, about human thymus T cells.

Sequencing used thymocytes. The receptors were gathered from a boy in the first two years of life with a congenital heart defect.

The chain carries TRBV5-1 and TRBJ2-7; 11 nucleotides agree with TRBD1. J lost 5 bases, V lost 3 bases, and 7 bases had no gene match. Germline loops: CDR1 SGHRS, CDR2 YFSETQ. The CDR3 runs 15 residues. CDR3 nucleotide sequence: TGCGCCAGCAGCTACGGGGACAGGGGGGACCACGAGCAGTACTTC. This gives the protein CASSYGDRGDHEQYF.

This chain connects TRBV29-1 to TRBJ1-2; D ambiguous. The CDR3 is 14 amino acids. Germline values: CDR1 SQVTM, CDR2 ANQGSEA. V gave up 3 bases and J gave up 0 bases, with 11 bases separating them. The CDR3 is CSVDWPGSNYGYTF. The DNA for the CDR3 is TGCAGCGTTGATTGGCCAGGATCTAACTATGGCTACACCTTC.

The gene calls are TRBV10-3 and TRBJ1-4; D perhaps matches TRBD1 (6 bases). CDR1 and CDR2 (germline): ENHRY, SYGVKD. This CDR3 spans 15 amino acids. The V end was cut by 0 bases, the J end by 8 bases, with 13 bases between. The CDR3 loop is CAISESNREGEKLFF. CDR3 nucleotides: TGTGCCATCAGTGAGTCGAACAGGGAAGGAGAAAAACTGTTTTTT.

The V call is TRBV14, the J call TRBJ2-7, with 7 bases that match TRBD2. CDR1 SGHDN and CDR2 FVKESK come from the germline V gene. The CDR3 extends over 15 amino acids. V was pared by 4 bases and J by 0 bases, with 6 bases of the junction left unmatched. CDR3 nucleotides: TGTGCCAGCAGCCTTCCCCGGGACTACTCCTACGAGCAGTACTTC. It codes for CASSLPRDYSYEQYF.

V is TRBV11-2 and J is TRBJ2-7, with D perhaps matching TRBD1 (5 bases). The V gene's germline CDR1 is SGHAT and CDR2 FQNNGV. The V and J ends lost 3 bases and 5 bases respectively, with 14 bases between them. CDR3 length: 14 residues. The CDR3 reads CASSFGPQGDEQYF. CDR3 nucleotides: TGTGCCAGCAGCTTCGGACCCCAGGGTGACGAGCAGTACTTC.

V is TRBV6-1 and J is TRBJ2-3; D uncertain. V lost 8 bases and J lost 2, with 11 bases in between. This CDR3 region has 13 residues. CDR1 is MNHNS, CDR2 SASEGT, per germline. DNA of the CDR3: TGTGCCAGCCGGCGGCCCCACACAGATACGCAGTATTTT. It translates to CASRRPHTDTQYF.

The rearrangement links TRBV14 to TRBJ2-3; D is unclear. This CDR3 has 12 amino acids. Trimming cost V 1 base and J 5 bases, with 4 bases left between them. Per germline, CDR1 SGHDN and CDR2 FVKESK. Written as DNA, the CDR3 is TGTGCCAGCAGCCAAGGGCTAGATACGCAGTATTTT. Translated: CASSQGLDTQYF.

The chain is built from TRBV2 and TRBJ2-7; 8 bases fit TRBD1. Germline CDR1 is SNHLY and CDR2 is FYNNEI. The CDR3 length is 14 residues. Germline trimming cut 6 bases from V and 4 bases from J; bases unmatched to any gene: 8. CDR3 sequence: CASRLTGVHYEQYF. The DNA for the CDR3 is TGTGCCAGCAGGCTGACAGGGGTCCATTACGAGCAGTACTTC.

The V and J genes are TRBV27 and TRBJ2-1; TRBD1 is a possible D gene (6 bases). The CDR3 loop spans 18 amino acids. The V end lost 3 bases, the J end lost 0 bases, and 18 bases lay between the germline ends. Looked up from germline, CDR1 is MNHEY and CDR2 is SMNVEV (reference sequence). The CDR3 spells CASSLGHLIGTSYNEQFF. The CDR3 nucleotides read TGTGCCAGCAGTTTGGGACACCTAATAGGGACCTCCTACAATGAGCAGTTCTTC.

This chain connects TRBV6-5 to TRBJ1-2, with a tentative D call TRBD1 (5 bases). Trimming took off 2 bases at V and 4 bases at J, with 14 bases between the two ends. Germline CDR1 MNHEY, CDR2 SVGAGI. The CDR3 extends over 15 amino acids. The CDR3 loop is CASSYGQGPSYGYTF. CDR3 bases: TGTGCCAGCAGTTACGGGCAGGGTCCGTCCTATGGCTACACCTTC.

The J gene is TRBJ1-1, the V gene TRBV27; 8 bases match TRBD1. The trim removed 5 bases at V and 1 base at J, leaving 3 bases unmatched. Germline loops: CDR1 MNHEY, CDR2 SMNVEV (reference sequence). The CDR3 runs to 14 residues. The CDR3 sequence: CASSVDRANTEAFF. Written as DNA, the CDR3 is TGTGCCAGCAGTGTGGACAGGGCGAACACTGAAGCTTTCTTT.

The J gene is TRBJ2-7, the V gene TRBV4-2, with 12 bases fitting TRBD2. CDR3 length: 17 amino acids. CDR1 is LGHNA, CDR2 YNFKEQ, per germline. With V trimmed by 2 bases and J by 5 bases, 10 bases remained unmatched. CDR3 nucleotide sequence: TGTGCCAGCAGCCAAAGGGCTAGCGGGAGGGCCAGGCACGAGCAGTACTTC. Translating it yields CASSQRASGRARHEQYF.

In its sample, this clone was seen once. The chain joins TRBV11-2 to TRBJ2-2; tentative D call: TRBD2 (5 bases). The V end lost 5 bases, the J end lost 6 bases, and 10 bases lay between the germline ends. Germline CDR1 and CDR2: SGHAT and FQNNGV. The CDR3 is made up of 13 amino acids. The CDR3, as DNA: TGTGCCAGCAGCCCCCCCGGGGCCGGGGAGCTGTTTTTT. It is translated as CASSPPGAGELFF.

This clone was counted once. J is TRBJ2-1 and V is TRBV28; 13 nucleotides agree with TRBD2. Looked up from germline, CDR1 is MDHEN and CDR2 is SYDVKM. J was trimmed by 6 bases and V by 5 bases; bases with no gene match: 10. This CDR3 spans 17 amino acids. The chain's CDR3 is CASSRRTSGRAFNEQFF. The CDR3 nucleotides read TGTGCCAGCAGTCGCAGAACTAGCGGGAGGGCGTTCAATGAGCAGTTCTTC.

V and J are TRBV5-1 and TRBJ1-1; 10 nucleotides agree with TRBD1. V dropped 3 bases and J dropped 4; count of bases not matched to a gene: 9. The CDR3 is 16 residues long. Germline-derived CDR1 and CDR2 are SGHRS and YFSETQ. The CDR3 DNA follows: TGCGCCAGCAGCTCTAGGACAGGGGGAATGGGCACTGAAGCTTTCTTT. Residues: CASSSRTGGMGTEAFF. The whole variable domain, filled in from reference TRBV5-1 and TRBJ1-1, reads KAGVTQTPRYLIKTRGQQVTLSCSPISGHRSVSWYQQTPGQGLQFLFEYFSETQRNKGNFPGRFSGRQFSNSRSEMNVSTLELGDSALYLCASSSRTGGMGTEAFFGQGTRLTVV.

This chain joins TRBV28 and TRBJ2-5; possible D gene TRBD2, 5 bases. Trimming took 2 bases from V and 3 from J, leaving 13 bases between them. CDR1 MDHEN and CDR2 SYDVKM come from the germline V gene. CDR3 length: 15 amino acids. For the CDR3, the DNA is TGTGCCAGCAGTTTAAGGGCTAAGAGGGAAGAGACCCAGTACTTC. Protein product: CASSLRAKREETQYF.

The chain combines TRBV6-1 with TRBJ1-4, with 7 bases identical to TRBD1. The V gene end was trimmed by 1 base and the J gene end by 0 bases; junction bases not matched to a gene: 5. CDR1 and CDR2 (germline): MNHNS, SASEGT. This CDR3 region has 17 residues. The CDR3 is CASSEGGTASTNEKLFF. CDR3 DNA sequence: TGTGCCAGCAGTGAAGGGGGGACAGCCTCAACTAATGAAAAACTGTTTTTT.

V is TRBV4-3 and J is TRBJ2-1; unclear D gene. V lost 3 bases and J lost 5, with 17 bases in between. The CDR3 extends over 16 amino acids. Germline V gives CDR1 LGHNA, CDR2 YSLEER. The CDR3 region is CASSQRATGYDNEQFF. CDR3 nucleotides: TGCGCCAGCAGCCAGCGCGCGACTGGTTACGACAATGAGCAGTTCTTC.

V gene TRBV19 combines with J gene TRBJ2-1; TRBD2 agrees at 13 bases. Unmatched junction bases numbered 9, after V lost 7 bases and J lost 9 bases. The CDR3 is made up of 15 amino acids. CDR1 and CDR2 (germline): LNHDA, SQIVND (reference sequence). In nucleotides, the CDR3 is TGTGCCAGTACCTCCGGGACTAGCGGGGTGGGTGAGCAGTTCTTC. This gives the protein CASTSGTSGVGEQFF.

The chain has TRBV4-1 and TRBJ2-7; D uncertain. The germline V gene has CDR1 MGHRA and CDR2 YSYEKL. Trimming cost V 1 base and J 3 bases, with 7 bases left between them. The CDR3 spans 13 residues. The CDR3 region has the DNA TGCGCCAGCAGCCAAGGACAATACTACGAGCAGTACTTC. This codes for CASSQGQYYEQYF.

The rearrangement joins TRBV15 to TRBJ1-4, with 7 bases that match TRBD1. The J segment lost 4 bases and the V segment lost 3 bases, leaving 11 bases of the junction unmatched. The CDR3 length is 17 residues. In germline, CDR1 is LNHNV, CDR2 YYDKDF (reference sequence). The CDR3 loop is CATSRVGKTGFNEKLFF. CDR3 nucleotides: TGTGCCACCAGCAGGGTGGGTAAGACAGGGTTTAATGAAAAACTGTTTTTT.